This T cell receptor (beta chain) was observed in a study of early T cells in non-severe SARS-CoV-2 infection. At the level of the study: The authors sequenced bulk RNA from unsorted whole blood, leaving chains unpaired.

General study results and limits: VDJdb-based annotation leaned toward anti-spike CD8 responses and missed private and CD4 specificities.

Unique molecular identifiers tagged individual cDNA molecules. TCRdb re-called the 5' RACE reads with MiXCR, one entry per CDR3 protein. The sample lists tens of thousands of distinct CDR3 sequences, around 15% occurring once. Worth noting for this clonotype: What it binds is unknown.

The clonotype was recovered from an adult who was a healthcare worker with PCR-confirmed SARS-CoV-2 infection or an uninfected control (not recorded which). The sample taken for sequencing was whole blood.

CDR3 in DNA: TGCGCCAGCAGCCAATTCCACACAGGGGGGAATTCACCCCTCCACTTT. It yields the protein CASSQFHTGGNSPLHF. The chain carries TRBV4-1 and TRBJ1-6, with 8 nucleotides matching TRBD1. The CDR3 is made up of 16 amino acids. With 2 bases clipped from V and 7 bases from J, the junction kept 7 bases outside the gene matches. Germline CDR1 is MGHRA and CDR2 is YSYEKL.